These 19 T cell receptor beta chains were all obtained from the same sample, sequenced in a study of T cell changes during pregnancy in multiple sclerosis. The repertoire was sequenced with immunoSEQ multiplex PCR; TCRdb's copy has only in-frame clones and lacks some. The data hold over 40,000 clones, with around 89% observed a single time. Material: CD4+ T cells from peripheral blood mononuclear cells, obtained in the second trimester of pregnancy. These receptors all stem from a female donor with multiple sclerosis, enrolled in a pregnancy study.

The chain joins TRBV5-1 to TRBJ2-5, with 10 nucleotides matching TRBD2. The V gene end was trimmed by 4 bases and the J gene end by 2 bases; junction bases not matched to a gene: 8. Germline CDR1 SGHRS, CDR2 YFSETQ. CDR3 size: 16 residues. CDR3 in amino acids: CASSLGLAEKQETQYF. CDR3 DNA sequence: TGCGCCAGCAGCCTAGGACTAGCGGAAAAACAAGAGACCCAGTACTTC.

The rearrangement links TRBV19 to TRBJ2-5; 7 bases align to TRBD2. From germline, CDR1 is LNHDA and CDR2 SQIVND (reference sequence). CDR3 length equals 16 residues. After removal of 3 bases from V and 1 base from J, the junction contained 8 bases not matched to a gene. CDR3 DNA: TGTGCCAGTAGTATCCAATGGACGGGGGGCCAAGAGACCCAGTACTTC. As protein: CASSIQWTGGQETQYF.

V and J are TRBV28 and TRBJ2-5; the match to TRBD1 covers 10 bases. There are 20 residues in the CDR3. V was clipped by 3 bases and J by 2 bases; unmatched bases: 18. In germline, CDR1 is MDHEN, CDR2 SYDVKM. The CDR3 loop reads CASSFIPDRGASSLQETQYF. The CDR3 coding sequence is TGTGCCAGCAGTTTTATCCCGGACAGGGGGGCCAGCAGTTTACAAGAGACCCAGTACTTC.

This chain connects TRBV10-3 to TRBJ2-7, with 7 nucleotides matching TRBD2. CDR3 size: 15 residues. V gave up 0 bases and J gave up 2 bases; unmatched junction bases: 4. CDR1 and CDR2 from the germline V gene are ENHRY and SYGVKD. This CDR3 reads CAISESSSGTYEQYF. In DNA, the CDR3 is TGTGCCATCAGTGAGTCTTCTAGCGGAACCTACGAGCAGTACTTC.

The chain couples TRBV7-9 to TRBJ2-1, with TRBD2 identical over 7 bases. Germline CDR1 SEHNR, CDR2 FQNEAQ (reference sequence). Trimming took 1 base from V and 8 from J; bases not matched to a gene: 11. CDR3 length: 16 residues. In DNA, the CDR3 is TGTGCCAGCAGCTTAGTTCTTGGGGGAGGGAGGTATGAGCAGTTCTTC. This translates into CASSLVLGGGRYEQFF.

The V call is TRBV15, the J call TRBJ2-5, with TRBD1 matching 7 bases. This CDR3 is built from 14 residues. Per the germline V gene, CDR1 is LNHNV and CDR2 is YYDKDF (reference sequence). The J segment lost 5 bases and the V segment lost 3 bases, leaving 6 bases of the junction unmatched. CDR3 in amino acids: CATSSRNRGETQYF. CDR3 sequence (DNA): TGTGCCACCAGCAGCAGGAACAGGGGCGAGACCCAGTACTTC.

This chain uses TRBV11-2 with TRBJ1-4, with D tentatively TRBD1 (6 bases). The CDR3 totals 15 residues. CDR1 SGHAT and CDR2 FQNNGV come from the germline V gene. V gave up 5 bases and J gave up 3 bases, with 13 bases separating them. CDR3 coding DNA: TGTGCCAGCAGCCTGGGGGCGAGGTCTAATGAAAAACTGTTTTTT. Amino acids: CASSLGARSNEKLFF.

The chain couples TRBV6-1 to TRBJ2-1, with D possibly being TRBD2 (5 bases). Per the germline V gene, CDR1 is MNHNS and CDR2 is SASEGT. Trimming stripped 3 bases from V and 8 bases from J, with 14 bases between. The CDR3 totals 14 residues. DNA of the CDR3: TGTGCCAGCAGTGATGGACTGGGAGTAGATGAGCAGTTCTTC. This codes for CASSDGLGVDEQFF.

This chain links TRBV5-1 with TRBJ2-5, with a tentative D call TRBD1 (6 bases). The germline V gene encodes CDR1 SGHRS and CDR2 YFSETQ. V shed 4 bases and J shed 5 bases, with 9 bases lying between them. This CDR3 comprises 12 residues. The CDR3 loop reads CASSPDRETQYF. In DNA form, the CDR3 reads TGCGCCAGCAGCCCAGACAGGGAGACCCAGTACTTC.

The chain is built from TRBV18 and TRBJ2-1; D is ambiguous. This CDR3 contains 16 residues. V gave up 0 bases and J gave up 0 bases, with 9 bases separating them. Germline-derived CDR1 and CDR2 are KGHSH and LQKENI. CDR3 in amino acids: CASSPPTPSSYNEQFF. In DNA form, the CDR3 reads TGTGCCAGCTCACCACCGACTCCAAGCTCCTACAATGAGCAGTTCTTC.

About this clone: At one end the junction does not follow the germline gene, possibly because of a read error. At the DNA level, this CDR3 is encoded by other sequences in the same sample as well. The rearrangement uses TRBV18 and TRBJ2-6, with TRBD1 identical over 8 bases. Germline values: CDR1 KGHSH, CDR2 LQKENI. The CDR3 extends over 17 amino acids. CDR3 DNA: TGTGCCAGCTCAATCAGACAGGGGAACTCTGGGGCCAACGTCCTGACCTTC. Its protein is CASSIRQGNSGANVLTF.

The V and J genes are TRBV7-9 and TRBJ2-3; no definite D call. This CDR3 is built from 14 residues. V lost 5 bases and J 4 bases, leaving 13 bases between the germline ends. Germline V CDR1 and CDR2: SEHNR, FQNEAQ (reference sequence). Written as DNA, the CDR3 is TGTGCCAGCAGCCCACTAACCTATCCAGATACGCAGTATTTT. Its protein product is CASSPLTYPDTQYF.

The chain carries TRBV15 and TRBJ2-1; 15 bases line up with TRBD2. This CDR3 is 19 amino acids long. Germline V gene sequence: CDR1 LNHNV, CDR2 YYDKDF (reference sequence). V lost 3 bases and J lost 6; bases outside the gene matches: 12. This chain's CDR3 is CATSRGGRTSGRAGNEQFF. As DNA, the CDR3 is TGTGCCACCAGCAGGGGCGGCCGGACTAGCGGGAGGGCCGGCAATGAGCAGTTCTTC.

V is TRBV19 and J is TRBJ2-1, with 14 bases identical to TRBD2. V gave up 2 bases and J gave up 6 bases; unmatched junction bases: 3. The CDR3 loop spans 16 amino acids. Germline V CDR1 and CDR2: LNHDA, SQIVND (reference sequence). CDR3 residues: CASSISGTSGSNEQFF. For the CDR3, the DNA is TGTGCCAGTAGTATATCTGGGACTAGCGGGAGCAATGAGCAGTTCTTC.

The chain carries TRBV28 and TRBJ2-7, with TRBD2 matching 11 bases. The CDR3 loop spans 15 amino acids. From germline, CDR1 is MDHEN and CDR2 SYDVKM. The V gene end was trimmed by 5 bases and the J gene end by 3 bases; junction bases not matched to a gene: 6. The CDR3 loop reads CASSPTSGDVYEQYF. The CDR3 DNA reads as TGTGCCAGCAGTCCGACTAGCGGGGACGTCTACGAGCAGTACTTC.

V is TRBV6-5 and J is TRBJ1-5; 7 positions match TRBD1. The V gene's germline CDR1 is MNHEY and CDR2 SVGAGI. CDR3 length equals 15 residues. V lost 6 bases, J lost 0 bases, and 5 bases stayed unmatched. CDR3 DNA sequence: TGTGCCAGCAGACCGGGACAGCTTAGCAATCAGCCCCAGCATTTT. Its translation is CASRPGQLSNQPQHF.

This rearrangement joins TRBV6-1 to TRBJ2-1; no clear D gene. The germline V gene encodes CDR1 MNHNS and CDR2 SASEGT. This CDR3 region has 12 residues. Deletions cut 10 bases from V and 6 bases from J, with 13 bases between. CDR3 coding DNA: TGTGCCATCAGGTCACTTATCAATGAGCAGTTCTTC. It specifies CAIRSLINEQFF.

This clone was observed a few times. CDR3 sequence (DNA): TGTGCCAGCAGCTTGGGGGACAGGGGAGAGACCCAGTACTTC. It yields the protein CASSLGDRGETQYF. The chain has TRBV5-4 and TRBJ2-5; 10 positions agree with TRBD1. CDR1 SGHNT and CDR2 YYREEE come from the germline V gene (reference sequence). The J segment lost 4 bases and the V segment lost 0 bases, leaving 0 bases of the junction unmatched. The CDR3 spans 14 residues.

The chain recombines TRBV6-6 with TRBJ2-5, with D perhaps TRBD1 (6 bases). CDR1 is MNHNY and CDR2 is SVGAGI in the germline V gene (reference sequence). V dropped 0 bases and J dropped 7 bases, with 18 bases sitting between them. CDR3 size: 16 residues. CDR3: CASSYSKQGIGWTQYF. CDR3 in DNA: TGTGCCAGCAGTTACTCGAAACAGGGTATTGGGTGGACCCAGTACTTC.